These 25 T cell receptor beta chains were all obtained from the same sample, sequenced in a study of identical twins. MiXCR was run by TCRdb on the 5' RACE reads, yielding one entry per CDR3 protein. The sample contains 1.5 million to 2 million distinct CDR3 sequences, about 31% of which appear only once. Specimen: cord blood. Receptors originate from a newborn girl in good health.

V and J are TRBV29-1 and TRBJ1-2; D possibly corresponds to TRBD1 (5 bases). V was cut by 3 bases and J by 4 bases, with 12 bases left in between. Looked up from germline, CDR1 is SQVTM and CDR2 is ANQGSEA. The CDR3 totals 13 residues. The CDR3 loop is CSVDRPGLYGYTF. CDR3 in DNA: TGCAGCGTTGATCGGCCGGGGCTCTATGGCTACACCTTC.

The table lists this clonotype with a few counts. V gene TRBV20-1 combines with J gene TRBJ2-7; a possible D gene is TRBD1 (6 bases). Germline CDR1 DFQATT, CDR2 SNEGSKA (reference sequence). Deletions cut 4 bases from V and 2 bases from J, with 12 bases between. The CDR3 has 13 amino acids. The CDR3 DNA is TGCAGTGCTAACGGGGACACAGCCTACGAGCAGTACTTC. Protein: CSANGDTAYEQYF.

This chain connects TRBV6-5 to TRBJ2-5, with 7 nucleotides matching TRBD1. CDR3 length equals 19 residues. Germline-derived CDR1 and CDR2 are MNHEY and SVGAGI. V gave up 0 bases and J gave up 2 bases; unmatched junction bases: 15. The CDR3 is CASSYSLRYRGQSQETQYF. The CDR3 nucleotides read TGTGCCAGCAGTTACTCCCTTAGATACAGGGGTCAAAGTCAAGAGACCCAGTACTTC.

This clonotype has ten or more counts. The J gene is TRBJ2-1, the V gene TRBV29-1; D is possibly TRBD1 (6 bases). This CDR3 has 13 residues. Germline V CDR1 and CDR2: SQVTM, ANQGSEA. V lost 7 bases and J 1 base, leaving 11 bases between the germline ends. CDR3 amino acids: CSARGKSYNEQFF. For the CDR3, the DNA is TGCAGCGCCAGGGGCAAATCCTACAATGAGCAGTTCTTC.

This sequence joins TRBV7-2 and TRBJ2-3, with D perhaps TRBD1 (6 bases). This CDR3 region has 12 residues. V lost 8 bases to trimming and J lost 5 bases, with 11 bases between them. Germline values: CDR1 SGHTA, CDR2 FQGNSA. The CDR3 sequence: CASGRQEDTQYF. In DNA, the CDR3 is TGTGCCAGCGGAAGACAGGAAGATACGCAGTATTTT. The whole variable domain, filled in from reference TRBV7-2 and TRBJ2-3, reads GAGVSQSPSNKVTEKGKDVELRCDPISGHTALYWYRQSLGQGLEFLIYFQGNSAPDKSGLPSDRFSAERTGGSVSTLTIQRTQQEDSAVYLCASGRQEDTQYFGPGTRLTVL.

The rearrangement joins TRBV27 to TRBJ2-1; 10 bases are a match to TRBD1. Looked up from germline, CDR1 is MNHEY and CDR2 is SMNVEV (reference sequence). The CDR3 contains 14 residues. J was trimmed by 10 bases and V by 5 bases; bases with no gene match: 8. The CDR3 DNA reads TGTGCCAGCAGTGTCGGGACAGGGGACGACGAGCAGTTCTTC. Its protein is CASSVGTGDDEQFF.

In nucleotides, the CDR3 is TGTGCCAGCAGTAATAGCGGGAGGTCTTCGGATACGCAGTATTTT. Residues: CASSNSGRSSDTQYF. The chain couples TRBV6-2 or TRBV6-3 to TRBJ2-3; 10 bases match TRBD2. Germline-derived CDR1 and CDR2 are MNHEY and SVGEGT. CDR3 size: 15 residues. V lost 5 bases and J lost 6; bases outside the gene matches: 8.

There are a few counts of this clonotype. The CDR3: CASSGQGLGNQPQHF. CDR3 DNA: TGTGCCAGCAGTGGACAGGGTTTAGGCAATCAGCCCCAGCATTTT. The rearrangement links TRBV2 to TRBJ1-5; 7 bases match TRBD1. V shed 4 bases, J shed 2 bases, and the junction held 5 bases outside the gene matches. CDR3 length: 15 amino acids. CDR1 SNHLY and CDR2 FYNNEI come from the germline V gene. The complete variable domain, with remaining parts taken from reference TRBV2 and TRBJ1-5, reads EPEVTQTPSHQVTQMGQEVILRCVPISNHLYFYWYRQILGQKVEFLVSFYNNEISEKSEIFDDQFSVERPDGSNFTLKIRSTKLEDSAMYFCASSGQGLGNQPQHFGDGTRLSIL.

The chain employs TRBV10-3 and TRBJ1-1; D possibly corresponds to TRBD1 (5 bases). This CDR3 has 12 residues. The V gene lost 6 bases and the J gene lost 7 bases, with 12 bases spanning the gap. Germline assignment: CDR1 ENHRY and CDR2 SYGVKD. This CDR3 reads CAISAWDGEAFF. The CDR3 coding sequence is TGTGCCATCAGCGCCTGGGACGGTGAAGCTTTCTTT.

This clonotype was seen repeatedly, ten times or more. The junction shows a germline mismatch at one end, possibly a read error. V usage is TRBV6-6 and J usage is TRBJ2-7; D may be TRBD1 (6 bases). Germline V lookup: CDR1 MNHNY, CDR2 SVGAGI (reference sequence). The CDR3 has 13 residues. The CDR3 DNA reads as TGCGCCAGCAGCTTGAGGTCAGGGGACGAGCAGTACTTC. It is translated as CASSLRSGDEQYF.

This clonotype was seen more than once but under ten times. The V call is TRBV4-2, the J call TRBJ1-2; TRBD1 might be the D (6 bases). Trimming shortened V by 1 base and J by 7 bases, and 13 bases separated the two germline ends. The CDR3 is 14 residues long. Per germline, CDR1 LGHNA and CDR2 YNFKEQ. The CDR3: CASSQVRGASGYTF. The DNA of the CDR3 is TGTGCCAGCAGCCAAGTACGGGGGGCGAGTGGCTACACCTTC.

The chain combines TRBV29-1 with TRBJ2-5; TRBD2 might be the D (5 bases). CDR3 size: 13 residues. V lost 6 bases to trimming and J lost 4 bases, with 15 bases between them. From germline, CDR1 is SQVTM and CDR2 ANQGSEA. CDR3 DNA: TGCAGCGTGTTAGGCGGGTGGGGAGAGACCCAGTACTTC. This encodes CSVLGGWGETQYF.

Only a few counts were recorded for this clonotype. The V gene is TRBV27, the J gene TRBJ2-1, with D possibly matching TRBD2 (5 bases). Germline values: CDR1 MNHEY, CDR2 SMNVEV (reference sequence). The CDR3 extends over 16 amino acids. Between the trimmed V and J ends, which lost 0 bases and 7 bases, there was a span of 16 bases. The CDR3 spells CASSLSRRADWNEQFF. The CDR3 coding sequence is TGTGCCAGCAGTTTATCACGACGGGCGGACTGGAATGAGCAGTTCTTC.

CDR3 region: CASSYRTLNTEAFF. CDR3 DNA sequence: TGCGCCAGCAGCTATCGGACCCTGAACACTGAAGCTTTCTTT. This chain uses TRBV5-1 with TRBJ1-1, with D hard to call. V lost 3 bases and J 0 bases, leaving 9 bases between the germline ends. There are 14 residues in the CDR3. Germline CDR1 is SGHRS and CDR2 is YFSETQ.

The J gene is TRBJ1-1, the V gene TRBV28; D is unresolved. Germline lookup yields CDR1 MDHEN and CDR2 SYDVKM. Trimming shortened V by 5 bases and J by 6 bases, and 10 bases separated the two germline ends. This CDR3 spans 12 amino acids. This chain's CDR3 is CASSPQTSEAFF. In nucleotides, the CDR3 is TGTGCCAGCAGTCCCCAGACGTCTGAAGCTTTCTTT.

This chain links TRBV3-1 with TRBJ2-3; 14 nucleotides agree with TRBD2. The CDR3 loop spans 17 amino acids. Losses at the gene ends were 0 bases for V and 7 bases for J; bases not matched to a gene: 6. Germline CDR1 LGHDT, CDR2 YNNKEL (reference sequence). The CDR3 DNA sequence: TGTGCCAGCAGCCAAGATCGACTAGCGGGGGGGGATAATACGCAGTATTTT. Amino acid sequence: CASSQDRLAGGDNTQYF.

CDR3 DNA sequence: TGTGCCAGCAGTTGCGGGACGCTTAATTATGGCTACACCTTC. Protein sequence: CASSCGTLNYGYTF. V gene TRBV6-6 combines with J gene TRBJ1-2; D is possibly TRBD1 (5 bases). The V end was cut by 4 bases, the J end by 5 bases, with 14 bases between. The CDR3 consists of 14 residues. Looked up from germline, CDR1 is MNHNY and CDR2 is SVGAGI (reference sequence).

CDR3 residues: CASSAPGTSETRGTGELFF. In DNA, the CDR3 is TGTGCCAGCAGCGCCCCCGGGACTAGCGAGACCCGAGGCACCGGGGAGCTGTTTTTT. The chain recombines TRBV9 with TRBJ2-2; 10 bases align to TRBD2. The V and J ends lost 3 bases and 4 bases, in that order; junction bases with no gene match: 15. CDR1 is SGDLS and CDR2 is YYNGEE in the germline V gene. The CDR3 loop spans 19 amino acids.

The CDR3 DNA reads as TGTGCCAGCAGTTTATTCTTTGGACTTCACAATGAGCAGTTCTTC. Its protein product is CASSLFFGLHNEQFF. This chain links TRBV28 with TRBJ2-1; possibly TRBD2 for D (5 bases). Germline CDR1 MDHEN, CDR2 SYDVKM. V lost 1 base and J 5 bases, leaving 12 bases between the germline ends. The length of the CDR3 is 15 residues.

For the CDR3, the DNA is TGTGCCTGGAGTTCGGCCTCGAAGTCCTACGAGCAGTACTTC. Translated, it gives CAWSSASKSYEQYF. V gene TRBV30 combines with J gene TRBJ2-7; D uncertain. V was cut by 2 bases and J by 1 base, with 12 bases left in between. The CDR3 loop spans 14 amino acids. Germline V gives CDR1 GTSNPN, CDR2 SVGIG (reference sequence).

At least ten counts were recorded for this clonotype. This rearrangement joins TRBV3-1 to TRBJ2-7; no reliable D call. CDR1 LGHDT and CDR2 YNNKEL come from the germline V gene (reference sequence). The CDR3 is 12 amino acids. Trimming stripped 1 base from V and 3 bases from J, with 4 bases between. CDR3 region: CASSQADYEQYF. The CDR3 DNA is TGTGCCAGCAGCCAAGCCGACTACGAGCAGTACTTC.

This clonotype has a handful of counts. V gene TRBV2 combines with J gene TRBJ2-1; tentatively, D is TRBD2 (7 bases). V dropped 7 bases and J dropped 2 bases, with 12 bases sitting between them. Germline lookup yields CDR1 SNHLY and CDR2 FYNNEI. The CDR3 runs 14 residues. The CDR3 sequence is CASITGGAYNEQFF. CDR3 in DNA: TGTGCCAGCATTACGGGGGGCGCCTACAATGAGCAGTTCTTC.

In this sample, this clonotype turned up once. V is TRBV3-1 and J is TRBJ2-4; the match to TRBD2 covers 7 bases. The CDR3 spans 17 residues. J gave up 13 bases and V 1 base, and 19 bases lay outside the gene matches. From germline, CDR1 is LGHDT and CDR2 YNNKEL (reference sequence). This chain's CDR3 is CASSQAGLLNTYNEQYF. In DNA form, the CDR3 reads TGTGCCAGCAGCCAAGCGGGACTACTCAATACCTACAATGAGCAGTACTTC.

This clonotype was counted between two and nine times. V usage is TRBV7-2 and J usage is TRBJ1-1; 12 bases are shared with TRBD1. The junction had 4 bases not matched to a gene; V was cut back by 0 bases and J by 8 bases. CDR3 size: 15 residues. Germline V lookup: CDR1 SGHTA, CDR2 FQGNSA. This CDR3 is CASSLAPGTGGEAFF. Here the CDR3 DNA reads TGTGCCAGCAGCTTAGCGCCCGGGACAGGGGGCGAAGCTTTCTTT.

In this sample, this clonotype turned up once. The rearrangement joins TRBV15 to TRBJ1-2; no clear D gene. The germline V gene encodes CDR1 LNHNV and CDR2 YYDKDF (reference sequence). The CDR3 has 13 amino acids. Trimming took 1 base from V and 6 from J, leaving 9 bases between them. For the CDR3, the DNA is TGTGCCACCAGCAGAGGTCGGGGAGATGGCTACACCTTC. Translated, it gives CATSRGRGDGYTF.